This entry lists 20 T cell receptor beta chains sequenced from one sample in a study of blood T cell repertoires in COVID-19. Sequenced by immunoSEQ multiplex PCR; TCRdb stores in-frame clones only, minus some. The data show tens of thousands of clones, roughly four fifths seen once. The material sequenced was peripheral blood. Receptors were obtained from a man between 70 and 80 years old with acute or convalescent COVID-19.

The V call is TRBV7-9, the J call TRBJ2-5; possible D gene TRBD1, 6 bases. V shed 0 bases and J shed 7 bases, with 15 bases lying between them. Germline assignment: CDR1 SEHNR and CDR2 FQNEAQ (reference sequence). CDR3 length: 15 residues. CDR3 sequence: CASSLATGRGVTQYF. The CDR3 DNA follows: TGTGCCAGCAGCTTAGCGACAGGCCGAGGAGTGACCCAGTACTTC.

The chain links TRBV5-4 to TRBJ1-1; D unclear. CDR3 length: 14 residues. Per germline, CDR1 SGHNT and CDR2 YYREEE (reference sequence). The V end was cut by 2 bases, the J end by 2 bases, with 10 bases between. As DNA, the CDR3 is TGTGCCAGCAGCTTAGCTACAGTTAACACTGAAGCTTTCTTT. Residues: CASSLATVNTEAFF.

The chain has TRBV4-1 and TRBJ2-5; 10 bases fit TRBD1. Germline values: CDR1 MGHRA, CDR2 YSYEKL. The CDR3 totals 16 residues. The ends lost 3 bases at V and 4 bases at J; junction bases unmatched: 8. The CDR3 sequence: CASSQPGQGRGETQYF. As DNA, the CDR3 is TGCGCCAGCAGCCAGCCGGGACAGGGGCGAGGAGAGACCCAGTACTTC.

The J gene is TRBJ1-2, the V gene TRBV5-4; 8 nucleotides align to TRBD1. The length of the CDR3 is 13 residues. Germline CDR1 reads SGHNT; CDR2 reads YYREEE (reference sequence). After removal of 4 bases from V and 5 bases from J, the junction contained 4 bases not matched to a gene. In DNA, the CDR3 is TGTGCCAGCAGCCAGGGGGCAGCATATGGCTACACCTTC. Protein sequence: CASSQGAAYGYTF.

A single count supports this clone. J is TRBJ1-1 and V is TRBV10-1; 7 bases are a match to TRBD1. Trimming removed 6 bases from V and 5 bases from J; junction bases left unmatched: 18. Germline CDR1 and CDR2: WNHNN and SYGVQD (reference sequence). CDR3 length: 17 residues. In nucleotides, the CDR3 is TGCGCCAGCAGCCCGTCTAGACATGGACAGGAATGGACTGAAGCTTTCTTT. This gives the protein CASSPSRHGQEWTEAFF.

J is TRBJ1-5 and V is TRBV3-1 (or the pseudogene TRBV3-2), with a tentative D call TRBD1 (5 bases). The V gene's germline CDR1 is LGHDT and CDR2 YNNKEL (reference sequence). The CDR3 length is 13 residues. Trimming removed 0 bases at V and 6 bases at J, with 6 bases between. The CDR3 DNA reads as TGTGCCAGCAGCCAAGATAGGGGTCAGCCCCAGCATTTT. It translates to CASSQDRGQPQHF.

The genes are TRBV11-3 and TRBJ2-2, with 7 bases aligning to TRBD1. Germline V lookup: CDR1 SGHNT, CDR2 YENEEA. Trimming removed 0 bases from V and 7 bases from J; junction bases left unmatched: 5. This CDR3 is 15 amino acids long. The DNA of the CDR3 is TGTGCCAGCAGCTTAGAAGGGACAGCGGTCGGGGAGCTGTTTTTT. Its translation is CASSLEGTAVGELFF.

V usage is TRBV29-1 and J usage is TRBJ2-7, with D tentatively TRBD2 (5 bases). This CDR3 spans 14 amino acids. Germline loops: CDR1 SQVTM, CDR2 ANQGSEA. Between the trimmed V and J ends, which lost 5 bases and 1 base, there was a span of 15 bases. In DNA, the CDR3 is TGCAGCGTTAAAGGGAGCCTACTTTCCTACGAGCAGTACTTC. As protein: CSVKGSLLSYEQYF.

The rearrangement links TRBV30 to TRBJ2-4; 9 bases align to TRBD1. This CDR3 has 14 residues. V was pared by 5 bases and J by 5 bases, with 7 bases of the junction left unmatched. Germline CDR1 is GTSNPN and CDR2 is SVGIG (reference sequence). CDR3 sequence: CAWAGTGTENIQYF. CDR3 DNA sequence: TGTGCCTGGGCTGGGACAGGGACGGAAAACATTCAGTACTTC.

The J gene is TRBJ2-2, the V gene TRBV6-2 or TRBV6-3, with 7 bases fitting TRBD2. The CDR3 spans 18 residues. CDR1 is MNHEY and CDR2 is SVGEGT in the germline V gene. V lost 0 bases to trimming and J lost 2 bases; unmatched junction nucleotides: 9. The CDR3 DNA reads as TGTGCCAGCAGTTACTCGTCCGGGGGAGGGATAAACACCGGGGAGCTGTTTTTT. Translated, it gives CASSYSSGGGINTGELFF.

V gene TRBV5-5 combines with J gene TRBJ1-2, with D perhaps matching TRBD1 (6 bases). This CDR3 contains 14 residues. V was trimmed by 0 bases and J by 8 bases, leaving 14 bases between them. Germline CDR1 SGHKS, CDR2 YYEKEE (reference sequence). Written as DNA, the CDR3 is TGTGCCAGCAGCTTGGGGACAGCGCTTGGGGGCTACACCTTC. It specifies CASSLGTALGGYTF.

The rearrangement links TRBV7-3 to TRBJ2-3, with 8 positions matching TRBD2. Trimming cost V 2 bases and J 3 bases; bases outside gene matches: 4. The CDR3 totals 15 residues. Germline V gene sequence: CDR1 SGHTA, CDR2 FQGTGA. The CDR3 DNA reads TGTGCCAGCAGCTTATACAGCGGGAGAACAGATACGCAGTATTTT. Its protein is CASSLYSGRTDTQYF.

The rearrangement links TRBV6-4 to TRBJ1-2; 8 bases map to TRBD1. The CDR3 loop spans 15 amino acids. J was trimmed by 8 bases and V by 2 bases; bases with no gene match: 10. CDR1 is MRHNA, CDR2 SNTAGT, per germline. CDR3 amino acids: CASSDPLQGAWGYTF. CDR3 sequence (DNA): TGTGCCAGCAGTGACCCACTCCAGGGGGCTTGGGGCTACACCTTC.

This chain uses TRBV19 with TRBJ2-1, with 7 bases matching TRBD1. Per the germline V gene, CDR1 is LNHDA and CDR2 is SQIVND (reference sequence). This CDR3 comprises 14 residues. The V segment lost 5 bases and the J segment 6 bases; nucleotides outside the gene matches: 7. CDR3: CASSPGTAFNEQFF. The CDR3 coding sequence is TGTGCCAGTAGTCCCGGGACAGCCTTCAATGAGCAGTTCTTC.

The CDR3 sequence is CAIPDRSNEKLFF. CDR3 nucleotide sequence: TGTGCCATCCCGGACAGATCTAATGAAAAACTGTTTTTT. The chain joins TRBV28 to TRBJ1-4, with D possibly matching TRBD1 (6 bases). Trimming pared 10 bases from V and 3 bases from J, leaving 12 bases between. The CDR3 has 13 amino acids. Germline CDR1 is MDHEN and CDR2 is SYDVKM.

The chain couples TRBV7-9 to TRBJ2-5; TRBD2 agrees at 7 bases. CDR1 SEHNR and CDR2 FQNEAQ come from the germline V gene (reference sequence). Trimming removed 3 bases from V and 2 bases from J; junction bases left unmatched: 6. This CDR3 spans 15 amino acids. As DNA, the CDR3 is TGTGCCAGCAGCTTCCCTGGCGGGAGTCAAGAGACCCAGTACTTC. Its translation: CASSFPGGSQETQYF.

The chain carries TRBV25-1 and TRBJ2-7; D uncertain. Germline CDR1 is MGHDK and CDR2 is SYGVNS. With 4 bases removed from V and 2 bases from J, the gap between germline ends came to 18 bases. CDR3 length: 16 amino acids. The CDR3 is CASSGSSARATYEQYF. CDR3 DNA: TGTGCCAGCAGTGGGTCGAGCGCTCGAGCGACCTACGAGCAGTACTTC.

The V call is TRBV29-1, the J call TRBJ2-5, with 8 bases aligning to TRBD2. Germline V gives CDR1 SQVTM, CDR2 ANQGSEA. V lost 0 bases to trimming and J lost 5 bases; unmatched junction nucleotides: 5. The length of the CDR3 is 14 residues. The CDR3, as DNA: TGCAGCGTTGAAGACGGGAGGGCCATGGAGACCCAGTACTTC. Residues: CSVEDGRAMETQYF.

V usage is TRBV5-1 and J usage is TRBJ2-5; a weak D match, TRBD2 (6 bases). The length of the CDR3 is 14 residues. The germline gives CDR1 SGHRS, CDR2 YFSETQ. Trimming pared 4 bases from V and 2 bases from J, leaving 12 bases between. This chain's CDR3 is CASSPGVRQETQYF. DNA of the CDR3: TGCGCCAGCAGCCCGGGGGTCCGACAAGAGACCCAGTACTTC.

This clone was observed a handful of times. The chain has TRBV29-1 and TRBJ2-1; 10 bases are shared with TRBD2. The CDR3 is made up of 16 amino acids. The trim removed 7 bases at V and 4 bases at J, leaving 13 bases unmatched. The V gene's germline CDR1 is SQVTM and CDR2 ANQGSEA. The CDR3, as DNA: TGCAGCGCCCCCCGGGGAGCGGGAGGGAGTTACAATGAGCAGTTCTTC. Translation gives CSAPRGAGGSYNEQFF.